This T cell receptor (beta chain) was found in a study of blood T cell repertoires in COVID-19. Study summary: The United States, Italy and Spain provided the acute and convalescent COVID-19 samples. PBMCs, B-cell-depleted T cells, or T cells provided the cDNA or gDNA that made up the material.

The V end lost 4 bases, the J end lost 4 bases, and 14 bases lay between the germline ends. The CDR3 consists of 15 residues. Germline assignment: CDR1 LGHDT and CDR2 YNNKEL (reference sequence). In the authors' workflow: From reference gene primer amplification, estimates of nucleated cell counts were derived. TCRdb keeps only in-frame clones here, not all; method: immunoSEQ multiplex PCR. V and J calls plus clone size are reproduced from that table; the DNA served to infer D and trimming. This sample carries some 150,000 clones, around 84% of them seen once, and the ten largest clones take less than 2.5%.

This chain links TRBV3-1 (or the pseudogene TRBV3-2) with TRBJ1-3, with a weak D call TRBD1 (6 bases). The clonotype originates from a man aged 70-80 years with acute or convalescent COVID-19. What was sequenced was peripheral blood. The CDR3 DNA is TGTGCCAGCAGCCCGGGACAAGTAGGGGGAAACACCATATATTTT. Its protein is CASSPGQVGGNTIYF.